The rows below give T cell receptor beta chains drawn from one sample of a study of blood T cell repertoires in COVID-19. Clones were sequenced by immunoSEQ multiplex PCR, and TCRdb holds only the in-frame ones, with some missing. The sample yields hundreds of thousands of clones, roughly 85% seen once. The sequenced sample was PBMCs or T cells enriched from blood (not recorded which). These receptors were obtained from a woman aged 25-40 years who had been exposed to COVID-19. Each CDR3 is given without its conserved first and last residue.

J	V	CDR3
TRBJ1-3	TRBV6-5	ASSPGGGNTIY
TRBJ2-3	TRBV14	ASSQDRDTIWDTQY
TRBJ1-6	TRBV7-3	ASSPKTGKNSPLH
TRBJ1-1	TRBV9	ASTSQGANTEAF
TRBJ2-4	TRBV24-1	ATSERTGMGAKNIQY
TRBJ1-2	TRBV5-6	ASSLWGQDYGYT
TRBJ2-3	TRBV27	ASSFGLAGRDTQY
TRBJ1-2	TRBV7-3	ASSPGGGTLYGYT
TRBJ2-1	TRBV3-1/TRBV3-2	ASSQGILAGGPIEQF
TRBJ1-5	TRBV3-1/TRBV3-2	ASSQGAGAYQPQH
TRBJ2-3	TRBV7-8	ASRTSSGGEDTQY
TRBJ1-2	TRBV7-3	ASSLGRGLGYT
TRBJ1-2	TRBV28	ASSSGTGSAYGYT
TRBJ2-7	TRBV6-2/TRBV6-3	ASSYRRGYEQY
TRBJ1-2	TRBV6-5	ASSSTLGRNYGYT
TRBJ2-5	TRBV5-1	ASSLASGKTQY
TRBJ1-2	TRBV6-5	ASSYSTSYGYT
TRBJ1-6	TRBV19	AISKGPGPSPLH
TRBJ1-1	TRBV12-3/TRBV12-4	ATDRGTEAF
TRBJ1-3	TRBV9	ASSARQGDGNTIY
TRBJ2-1	TRBV7-9	ASRDTGTGLSFSYNEQF
TRBJ1-2	TRBV6-4	ASSDGQGGNYGYT
TRBJ1-1	TRBV6-5	ASSYSDRATEAF
TRBJ1-1	TRBV2	ATRPTGVYTEAF